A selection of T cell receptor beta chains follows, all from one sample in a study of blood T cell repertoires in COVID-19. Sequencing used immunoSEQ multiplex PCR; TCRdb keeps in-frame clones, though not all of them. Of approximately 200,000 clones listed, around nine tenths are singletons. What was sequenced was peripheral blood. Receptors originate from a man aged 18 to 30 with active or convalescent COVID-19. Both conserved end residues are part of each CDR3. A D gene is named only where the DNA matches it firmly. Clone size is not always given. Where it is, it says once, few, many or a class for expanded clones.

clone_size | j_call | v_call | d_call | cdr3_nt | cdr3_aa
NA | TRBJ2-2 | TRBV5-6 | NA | TGTGCCAGCAGCTTGGACAGAAGAACCGGGGAGCTGTTTTTT | CASSLDRRTGELFF
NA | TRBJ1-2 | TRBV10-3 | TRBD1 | TGTGCCATCAACAGGGGGACGAACTATGGCTACACCTTC | CAINRGTNYGYTF
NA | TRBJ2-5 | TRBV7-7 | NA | TGTGCGGCCGGGGCTAGCGTAGGGGAGACCCAGTACTTC | CAAGASVGETQYF
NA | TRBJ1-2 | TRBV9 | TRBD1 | TGTGCCAGCAGCGTAGAGGGTCGTGGTGGGACAGCCCTCTATGGCTACACCTTC | CASSVEGRGGTALYGYTF
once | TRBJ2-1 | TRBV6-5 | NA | TGTGCCAGCAGGGGCACCAACAATGAGCAGTTCTTC | CASRGTNNEQFF
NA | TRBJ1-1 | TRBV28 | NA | TGTGCCAGCAGCCCAGGTCGGTACACTGAAGCTTTCTTT | CASSPGRYTEAFF
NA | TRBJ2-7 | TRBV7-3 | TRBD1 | TGTGCCAGCAGCTTAGGGACAGGGTACCACGAGCAGTACTTC | CASSLGTGYHEQYF
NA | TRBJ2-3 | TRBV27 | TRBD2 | TGTGCCAGCAGTTTATCATTTACGGGACTAGCGGGAGAAGATACGCAGTATTTT | CASSLSFTGLAGEDTQYF
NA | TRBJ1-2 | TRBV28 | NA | TGTGCCAGCAGTTTAATTGGAGGGGGGGTGAGGTATGGCTACACCTTC | CASSLIGGGVRYGYTF
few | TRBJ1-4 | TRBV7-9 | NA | TGTGCCAGCGCCGGGAGGAAAAGTGAAAAACTGTTTTTT | CASAGRKSEKLFF
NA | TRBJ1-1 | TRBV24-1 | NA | TGTGCCACCACCCGAAGGGGAGCGGGGAACGCGGAGAACACTGAAGCTTTCTTT | CATTRRGAGNAENTEAFF
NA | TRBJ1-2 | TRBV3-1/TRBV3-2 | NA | TGTGCCAGCAGCCAAGATCTTGATCGGGGCTACACCTTC | CASSQDLDRGYTF
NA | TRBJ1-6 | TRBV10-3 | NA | TGTGCCATCAGTGAGAACAGGGATAGTTCACCCCTCCACTTT | CAISENRDSSPLHF
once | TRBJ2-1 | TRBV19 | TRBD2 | TGTGCCAGTATCCGGCAGGCGGGGGGGTACAATGAGCAGTTCTTC | CASIRQAGGYNEQFF
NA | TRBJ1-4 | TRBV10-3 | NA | TGTGCCATCAGTGAGGGAGATAATGAAAAACTGTTTTTT | CAISEGDNEKLFF
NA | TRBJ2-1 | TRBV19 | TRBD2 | TGTGCCAGTAGTTGGACTAGCGTGGGCAATGAGCAGTTCTTC | CASSWTSVGNEQFF
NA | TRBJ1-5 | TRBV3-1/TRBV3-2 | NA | TGTGCCAGCAGCCAATCAGGGGATAGCAATCAGCCCCAGCATTTT | CASSQSGDSNQPQHF
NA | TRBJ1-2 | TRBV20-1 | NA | TGCAGTGCTAGTTATCGGGGATATAGTAACTATGGCTACACCTTC | CSASYRGYSNYGYTF
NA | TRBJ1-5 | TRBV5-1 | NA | TGCGCCAGCAGCTCCCCAAATACCGGGCAGCCCCAGCATTTT | CASSSPNTGQPQHF
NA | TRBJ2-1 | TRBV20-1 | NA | TGCAGTGCTAGTCATACTGGTTACAATGAGCAGTTCTTC | CSASHTGYNEQFF
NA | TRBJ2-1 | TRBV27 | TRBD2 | TGTGCCAGCAGTTTATCGAAGGGCGGGAGGGGATTAGATGAGCAGTTCTTC | CASSLSKGGRGLDEQFF
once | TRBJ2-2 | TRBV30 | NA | TGTGCCTGGAAGCCCTCGAACACCGGGGAGCTGTTTTTT | CAWKPSNTGELFF
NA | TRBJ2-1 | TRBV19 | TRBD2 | TGTGCCAGTTCTCCAGTGGGAGGGCAGGAGCAGTTCTTC | CASSPVGGQEQFF
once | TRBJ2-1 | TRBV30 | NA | TGTGCCTGGGTCTTTTCCTACAATGAGCAGTTCTTC | CAWVFSYNEQFF
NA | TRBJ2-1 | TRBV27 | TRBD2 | TGTGCCAGCAGCAGAATTGGGACTAGCGGGAGCCTCAACAATGAGCAGTTCTTC | CASSRIGTSGSLNNEQFF
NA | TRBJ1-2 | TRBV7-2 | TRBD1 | TGTGCCAGCAGCTTCTGGACAGGGGGCGAGATCTATGGCTACACCTTC | CASSFWTGGEIYGYTF
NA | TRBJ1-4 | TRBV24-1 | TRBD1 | TGTGCCACCAGTGACCCAGGACAGGGAGGTAAACTGTTTTTT | CATSDPGQGGKLFF
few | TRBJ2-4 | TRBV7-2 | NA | TGTGCCAGCAGCTTACTTTCGGGTGTCGCCAAAAACATTCAGTACTTC | CASSLLSGVAKNIQYF
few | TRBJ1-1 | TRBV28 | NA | TGTGCCAGCGGGACAATGACTGAAGCTTTCTTT | CASGTMTEAFF
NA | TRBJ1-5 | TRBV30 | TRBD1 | TGTGCCTGGAGTGTACCAGGGACAGGATGGCAGCCCCAGCATTTT | CAWSVPGTGWQPQHF
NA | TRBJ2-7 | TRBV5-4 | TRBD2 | TGTGCCAGCAGCTCCTTCGGGCTAGCGGGAGGGAACTACGAGCAGTACTTC | CASSSFGLAGGNYEQYF
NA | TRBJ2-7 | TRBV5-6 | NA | TGTGCCAGCAGCTTGGGACTGACGGACGAGCAGTACTTC | CASSLGLTDEQYF
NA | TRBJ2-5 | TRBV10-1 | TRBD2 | TGCGCCAGCAGTGAGGGACTAGCGGAATTCCAAGAGACCCAGTACTTC | CASSEGLAEFQETQYF
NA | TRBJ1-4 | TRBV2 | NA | TGTGCCAGCAGTGAAGCGCTCGGCGGGGGCAGCGAAAAACTGTTTTTT | CASSEALGGGSEKLFF
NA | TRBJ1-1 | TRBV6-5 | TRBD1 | TGTGCCAGCAGTTCACAGGGGGCCCCTGAAGCTTTCTTT | CASSSQGAPEAFF
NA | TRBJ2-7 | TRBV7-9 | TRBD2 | TGTGCCAGCAGCTTAGGTTTGGGACTAGCCCACGAGCAGTACTTC | CASSLGLGLAHEQYF
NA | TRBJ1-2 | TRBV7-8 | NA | TGTGCCAGCAGCCCCCGGGGTCGAGGAGGCTACACCTTC | CASSPRGRGGYTF
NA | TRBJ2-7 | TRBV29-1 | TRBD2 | TGCAGCGTTGAAGATTGGGAGACTAGCGGGAGCTTACGCTACGAGCAGTACTTC | CSVEDWETSGSLRYEQYF
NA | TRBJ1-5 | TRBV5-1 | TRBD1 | TGCGCCAGCAGCTTGACGGGACAGAGCAATCAGCCCCAGCATTTT | CASSLTGQSNQPQHF
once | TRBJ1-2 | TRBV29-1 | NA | TGCAGCGTTGTAAACCCCGGGGTGTATGGCTACACCTTC | CSVVNPGVYGYTF
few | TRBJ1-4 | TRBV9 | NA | TGTGCCAGCAGCCCTCAAACCGGGCAGGGCCCGTGGGAAAAACTGTTTTTT | CASSPQTGQGPWEKLFF
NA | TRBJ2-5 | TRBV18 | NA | TGTGCCAGCTCACCACCTATACTAGCTTTGACCCAGTACTTC | CASSPPILALTQYF
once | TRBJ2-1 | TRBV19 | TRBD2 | TGTGCCAGTAGTACTAGCGGGACCTCCTACAATGAGCAGTTCTTC | CASSTSGTSYNEQFF
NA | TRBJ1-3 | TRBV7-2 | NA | TGTGCCAGCAGCTTAGGGGGGGGCTCTGGAAACACCATATATTTT | CASSLGGGSGNTIYF
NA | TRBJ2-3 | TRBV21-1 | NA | TGTGCCAGCAGCAAGGGGCCGCAGTATTTT | CASSKGPQYF